The 27 T cell receptor beta chains presented below share a single source sample, sequenced in a study of cytomegalovirus exposure and HLA in healthy donors. A multiplex PCR was run with 60 Vbeta primers and 13 Jbeta primers. This table comes from immunoSEQ multiplex PCR, and its TCRdb copy is limited to in-frame clones, with some not included. The sample yields approximately 130,000 clones, around 70% seen once. The specimen sequenced was PBMCs. The receptors come from a woman aged 60 to 75 in good health and CMV-seropositive.

The sample holds a few counts of this clone. V gene TRBV6-1 combines with J gene TRBJ2-7; perhaps TRBD1 as D (6 bases). The CDR3 is made up of 17 amino acids. The germline V and J ends were trimmed by 2 bases and 5 bases, with 22 bases remaining between them. Germline lookup yields CDR1 MNHNS and CDR2 SASEGT. Here the CDR3 reads CASSELIGQSLGDEQYF. CDR3 sequence (DNA): TGTGCCAGCAGTGAATTAATTGGACAGTCCCTCGGAGACGAGCAGTACTTC.

This clone was counted only a few times. The chain links TRBV5-1 to TRBJ1-1; no clear D gene. The CDR3 contains 15 residues. The germline V gene has CDR1 SGHRS and CDR2 YFSETQ. The V gene lost 4 bases and the J gene lost 0 bases, with 13 bases spanning the gap. CDR3 DNA sequence: TGCGCCAGCAGCGAGAACGCCGCAATGAACACTGAAGCTTTCTTT. Its translation: CASSENAAMNTEAFF.

This clone was counted between two and nine times. The V call is TRBV5-6, the J call TRBJ2-1; 8 positions agree with TRBD1. The CDR3 spans 15 residues. Germline V CDR1 and CDR2: SGHDT, YYEEEE. Losses at the gene ends were 5 bases for V and 7 bases for J; bases not matched to a gene: 11. CDR3: CASSSDRVELNEQFF. The CDR3 region has the DNA TGTGCCAGCAGTTCGGACAGGGTTGAATTGAATGAGCAGTTCTTC.

The chain couples TRBV14 to TRBJ2-5; a weak D match, TRBD2 (5 bases). The CDR3 has 15 residues. V lost 1 base, J lost 4 bases, and 13 bases lay in between. CDR1 is SGHDN and CDR2 is FVKESK in the germline V gene. The CDR3 loop is CASSQGEREGETQYF. The CDR3 DNA reads as TGTGCCAGCAGCCAAGGTGAACGCGAGGGAGAGACCCAGTACTTC.

This chain uses TRBV2 with TRBJ1-4; TRBD1 might be the D (6 bases). The V and J ends lost 1 base and 6 bases respectively, with 9 bases between them. The CDR3 covers 14 residues. Germline V lookup: CDR1 SNHLY, CDR2 FYNNEI. CDR3 amino acids: CASSEDRADEKLFF. CDR3 DNA: TGTGCCAGCAGTGAAGACAGGGCGGATGAAAAACTGTTTTTT.

A few counts support this clone. The rearrangement joins TRBV7-3 to TRBJ2-2; TRBD1 matches at 9 bases. Trimming cost V 4 bases and J 6 bases; bases outside gene matches: 9. The CDR3 is made up of 16 amino acids. Per the germline V gene, CDR1 is SGHTA and CDR2 is FQGTGA. The CDR3 region is CASSSPRDREAGELFF. The CDR3 DNA reads as TGTGCCAGCAGCTCACCGCGGGACAGGGAAGCCGGGGAGCTGTTTTTT.

This clone was recorded a few times. The chain carries TRBV9 and TRBJ2-7; unclear D gene. Between the trimmed V and J ends, which lost 0 bases and 6 bases, there was a span of 7 bases. Germline assignment: CDR1 SGDLS and CDR2 YYNGEE. This CDR3 has 12 amino acids. The DNA of the CDR3 is TGTGCCAGCAGCGTAGGCCCAGGCGAGCAGTACTTC. Protein: CASSVGPGEQYF.

The rearrangement uses TRBV19 and TRBJ1-5; 7 nucleotides match TRBD1. The CDR3 loop spans 16 amino acids. The V and J ends lost 5 bases and 0 bases, in that order; junction bases with no gene match: 7. CDR1 and CDR2 from the germline V gene are LNHDA and SQIVND (reference sequence). CDR3 loop: CASSFYRGNSNQPQHF. The CDR3 DNA reads as TGTGCCAGTAGTTTTTACAGGGGAAATAGCAATCAGCCCCAGCATTTT.

V and J are TRBV11-1 and TRBJ1-2, with a weak D call TRBD1 (5 bases). The CDR3 contains 13 residues. Between the trimmed V and J ends, which lost 4 bases and 4 bases, there was a span of 10 bases. Per germline, CDR1 SGHAT and CDR2 FQDESV (reference sequence). The CDR3 region has the DNA TGTGCCAGCAGCTGGGGGAGGAGCTATGGCTACACCTTC. This sequence encodes CASSWGRSYGYTF.

The chain uses TRBV4-1 and TRBJ1-3, with unresolved D. The CDR3 length is 14 residues. Trimming removed 1 base at V and 4 bases at J, with 8 bases between. From germline, CDR1 is MGHRA and CDR2 YSYEKL. CDR3 sequence (DNA): TGCGCCAGCAGCCAAGGTCGCGGCGGAAACACCATATATTTT. This sequence encodes CASSQGRGGNTIYF.

The rearrangement links TRBV9 to TRBJ2-5; 7 bases are a match to TRBD1. In germline, CDR1 is SGDLS, CDR2 YYNGEE. This CDR3 has 15 residues. With 1 base clipped from V and 4 bases from J, the junction kept 7 bases outside the gene matches. CDR3: CASSVWTGPAETQYF. CDR3 nucleotides: TGTGCCAGCAGCGTATGGACAGGACCCGCAGAGACCCAGTACTTC. The entire variable domain, with the rest obtained from reference TRBV9 and TRBJ2-5, is as follows: DSGVTQTPKHLITATGQRVTLRCSPRSGDLSVYWYQQSLDQGLQFLIQYYNGEERAKGNILERFSAQQFPDLHSELNLSSLELGDSALYFCASSVWTGPAETQYFGPGTRLLVL.

The chain links TRBV5-6 to TRBJ1-2; no reliable D call. The CDR3 runs 13 residues. V was cut by 7 bases and J by 5 bases, with 15 bases left in between. Germline V gene lookup returns CDR1 SGHDT and CDR2 YYEEEE. The CDR3 region has the DNA TGTGCCAGCGGAGGGAGATCAAGGTATGGCTACACCTTC. It is translated as CASGGRSRYGYTF.

The chain has TRBV27 and TRBJ1-2, with 7 bases lining up with TRBD1. This CDR3 has 14 amino acids. Germline lookup yields CDR1 MNHEY and CDR2 SMNVEV (reference sequence). With 5 bases clipped from V and 3 bases from J, the junction kept 6 bases outside the gene matches. The CDR3 reads CASSPRQGYYGYTF. The CDR3 coding sequence is TGTGCCAGCAGTCCGCGACAGGGCTACTATGGCTACACCTTC.

This clone was seen a handful of times. In DNA form, the CDR3 reads TGTGCCAGCAGCGGAACAGGGGGCTCCTACAATGAGCAGTTCTTC. Amino acid sequence: CASSGTGGSYNEQFF. The rearrangement joins TRBV7-6 to TRBJ2-1; 8 nucleotides agree with TRBD1. Unmatched junction bases numbered 3, after V lost 5 bases and J lost 0 bases. The CDR3 length is 15 residues. Germline V gives CDR1 SGHVS, CDR2 FNYEAQ.

The V call is TRBV5-6, the J call TRBJ1-3; TRBD1 agrees at 8 bases. The CDR3 has 15 residues. The trim removed 6 bases at V and 0 bases at J, leaving 5 bases unmatched. Germline-derived CDR1 and CDR2 are SGHDT and YYEEEE. The CDR3: CASTPGQVSGNTIYF. In nucleotides, the CDR3 is TGTGCCAGCACCCCGGGACAGGTCTCTGGAAACACCATATATTTT.

The chain has TRBV7-9 and TRBJ2-5; D is uncertain. The CDR3 is made up of 16 amino acids. Germline V gene data show CDR1 as SEHNR and CDR2 as FQNEAQ (reference sequence). Trimming removed 5 bases at V and 5 bases at J, with 21 bases between. The CDR3 reads CASSPPIYLRVETQYF. In DNA form, the CDR3 reads TGTGCCAGCAGCCCCCCGATCTACCTTCGAGTCGAGACCCAGTACTTC.

This chain links TRBV18 with TRBJ1-2, with no clear D. V gave up 2 bases and J gave up 3 bases, with 13 bases separating them. The CDR3 contains 15 residues. CDR1 is KGHSH, CDR2 LQKENI, per germline. CDR3 nucleotide sequence: TGTGCCAGCTCACCAATGGTTCGGGTCGACTATGGCTACACCTTC. Protein: CASSPMVRVDYGYTF.

This chain links TRBV7-2 with TRBJ1-1, with TRBD1 as a possible D gene (5 bases). There are 14 residues in the CDR3. V was cut by 5 bases and J by 3 bases, with 13 bases left in between. Germline CDR1 is SGHTA and CDR2 is FQGNSA. The CDR3 here is CASSPWGGDTEAFF. In DNA form, the CDR3 reads TGTGCCAGCAGCCCCTGGGGGGGAGACACTGAAGCTTTCTTT.

The chain employs TRBV15 and TRBJ2-7; TRBD2 might be the D (7 bases). The CDR3 has 15 residues. V lost 9 bases and J lost 3, with 21 bases in between. Germline lookup yields CDR1 LNHNV and CDR2 YYDKDF (reference sequence). The CDR3 loop reads CATHRGEGGNYEQYF. CDR3 sequence (DNA): TGTGCCACTCACCGCGGGGAGGGGGGCAACTACGAGCAGTACTTC.

The V gene is TRBV6-5, the J gene TRBJ1-1, with TRBD1 matching over 8 bases. The CDR3 totals 16 residues. Looked up from germline, CDR1 is MNHEY and CDR2 is SVGAGI. J lost 2 bases, V lost 2 bases, and 7 bases had no gene match. The CDR3 DNA reads as TGTGCCAGCAGTTACCGAAGGGCAGGGGGCAACACTGAAGCTTTCTTT. Its translation: CASSYRRAGGNTEAFF.

The rearrangement links TRBV6-6 to TRBJ2-1, with D possibly TRBD1 on 5 matching bases. The CDR3 has 16 residues. Per germline, CDR1 MNHNY and CDR2 SVGAGI (reference sequence). V shed 6 bases and J shed 7 bases, with 22 bases lying between them. The CDR3 nucleotides are TGTGCCAGCAGCACCAAGGGGTCCACACATGGGAATGAGCAGTTCTTC. As protein: CASSTKGSTHGNEQFF.

This chain connects TRBV25-1 to TRBJ2-3; TRBD2 is a possible D gene (5 bases). Trimming left V 7 bases short and J 1 base short, with 9 bases between. Germline CDR1 reads MGHDK; CDR2 reads SYGVNS. The CDR3 has 13 residues. The CDR3 region is CASTSAGTDTQYF. Written as DNA, the CDR3 is TGTGCCAGCACCTCAGCGGGCACAGATACGCAGTATTTT.

The rearrangement uses TRBV5-1 and TRBJ2-3; 10 positions match TRBD2. Germline V gene lookup returns CDR1 SGHRS and CDR2 YFSETQ. V was pared by 2 bases and J by 0 bases, with 9 bases of the junction left unmatched. The length of the CDR3 is 18 residues. The CDR3 is CASSFSTSGQRSTDTQYF. CDR3 DNA: TGCGCCAGCAGCTTCTCGACTAGCGGGCAAAGAAGCACAGATACGCAGTATTTT.

Only a few counts were recorded for this clone. This chain connects TRBV19 to TRBJ1-2; 7 bases fit TRBD1. This CDR3 is built from 13 residues. Trimming removed 7 bases from V and 4 bases from J; junction bases left unmatched: 6. The germline gives CDR1 LNHDA, CDR2 SQIVND (reference sequence). CDR3 loop: CASNPGGRYGYTF. For the CDR3, the DNA is TGTGCCAGTAACCCAGGGGGTCGCTATGGCTACACCTTC.

This chain links TRBV4-1 with TRBJ1-3; 10 positions agree with TRBD1. The trim removed 1 base at V and 0 bases at J, leaving 12 bases unmatched. The CDR3 contains 20 residues. Germline CDR1 is MGHRA and CDR2 is YSYEKL. The CDR3 bases are TGCGCCAGCAGCCAAGCTGCGGGGTTGGGACAGGGGAGCTCTGGAAACACCATATATTTT. Protein: CASSQAAGLGQGSSGNTIYF.

The gene calls are TRBV29-1 and TRBJ2-3, with 9 bases fitting TRBD2. The junction had 7 bases not matched to a gene; V was cut back by 4 bases and J by 2 bases. Looked up from germline, CDR1 is SQVTM and CDR2 is ANQGSEA. The CDR3 totals 15 residues. The CDR3 region has the DNA TGCAGCGTTGTACGACTAGCGGAACTCACAGATACGCAGTATTTT. Residues: CSVVRLAELTDTQYF.

The V gene is TRBV27, the J gene TRBJ2-4, with D tentatively TRBD1 (7 bases). The CDR3 loop spans 15 amino acids. With 0 bases removed from V and 8 bases from J, the gap between germline ends came to 14 bases. Germline CDR1 and CDR2: MNHEY and SMNVEV (reference sequence). In nucleotides, the CDR3 is TGTGCCAGCAGTTTATCTTCATTCAGGGGGGACATTCAGTACTTC. Amino acids: CASSLSSFRGDIQYF.